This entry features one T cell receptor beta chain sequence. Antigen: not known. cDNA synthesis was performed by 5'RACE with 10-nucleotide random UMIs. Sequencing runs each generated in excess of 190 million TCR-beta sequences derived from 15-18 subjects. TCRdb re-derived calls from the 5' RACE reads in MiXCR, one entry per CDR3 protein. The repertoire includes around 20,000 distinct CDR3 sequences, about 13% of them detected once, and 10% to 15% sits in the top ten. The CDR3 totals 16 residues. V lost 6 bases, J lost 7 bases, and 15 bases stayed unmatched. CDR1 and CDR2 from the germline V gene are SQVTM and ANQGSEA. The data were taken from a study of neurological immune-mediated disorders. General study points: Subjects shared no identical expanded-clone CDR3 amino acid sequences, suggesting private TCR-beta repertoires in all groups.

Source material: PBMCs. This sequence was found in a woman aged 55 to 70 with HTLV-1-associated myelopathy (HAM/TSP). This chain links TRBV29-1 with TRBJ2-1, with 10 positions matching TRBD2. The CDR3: CSVASRLAGVRNEQFF. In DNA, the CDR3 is TGCAGCGTCGCCTCAAGGCTAGCGGGAGTTAGAAATGAGCAGTTCTTC.